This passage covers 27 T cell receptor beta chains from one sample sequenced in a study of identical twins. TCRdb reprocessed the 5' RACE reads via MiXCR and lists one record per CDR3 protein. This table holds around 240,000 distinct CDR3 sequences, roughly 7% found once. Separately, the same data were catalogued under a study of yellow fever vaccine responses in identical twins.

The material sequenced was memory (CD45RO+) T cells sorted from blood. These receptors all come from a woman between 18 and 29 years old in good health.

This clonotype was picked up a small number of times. CDR3 sequence reads: CSANGWGTAQETQYF. The CDR3 coding sequence is TGCAGTGCAAACGGGTGGGGGACAGCGCAAGAGACCCAGTACTTC. The V call is TRBV20-1, the J call TRBJ2-5, with 7 bases lining up with TRBD1. This CDR3 is built from 15 residues. Germline CDR1 is DFQATT and CDR2 is SNEGSKA (reference sequence). V lost 6 bases, J lost 2 bases, and 12 bases stayed unmatched.

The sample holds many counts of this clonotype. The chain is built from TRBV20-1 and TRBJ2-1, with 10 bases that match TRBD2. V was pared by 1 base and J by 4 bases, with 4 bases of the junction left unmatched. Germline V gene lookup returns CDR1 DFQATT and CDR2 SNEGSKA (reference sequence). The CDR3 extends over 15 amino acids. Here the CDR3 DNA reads TGCAGTGCTAGAGTGGCTAGCGGGAGTTACAATGAGCAGTTCTTC. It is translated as CSARVASGSYNEQFF.

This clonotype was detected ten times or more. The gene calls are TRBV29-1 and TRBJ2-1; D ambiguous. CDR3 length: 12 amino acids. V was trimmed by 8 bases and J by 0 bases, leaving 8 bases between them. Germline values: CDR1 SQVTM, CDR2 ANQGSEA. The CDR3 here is CSIRSSYNEQFF. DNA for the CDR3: TGCAGCATCCGAAGCTCCTACAATGAGCAGTTCTTC.

CDR3 nucleotide sequence: TGTGCTAGTGGTTTGGCCACAGGGATCGGAAACACCATATATTTT. It is translated as CASGLATGIGNTIYF. The rearrangement joins TRBV12-5 to TRBJ1-3; D is possibly TRBD1 (6 bases). V lost 1 base and J lost 4, with 11 bases in between. This CDR3 has 15 residues. Germline lookup yields CDR1 LGHNT and CDR2 FRNRAP.

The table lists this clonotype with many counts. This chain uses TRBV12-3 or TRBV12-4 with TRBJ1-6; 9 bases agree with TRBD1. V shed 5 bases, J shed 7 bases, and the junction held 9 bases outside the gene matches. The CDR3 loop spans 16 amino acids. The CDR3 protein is CASSDVQGARNSPLHF. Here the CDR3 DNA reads TGTGCCAGCAGTGATGTACAGGGGGCGAGGAATTCACCCCTCCACTTT.

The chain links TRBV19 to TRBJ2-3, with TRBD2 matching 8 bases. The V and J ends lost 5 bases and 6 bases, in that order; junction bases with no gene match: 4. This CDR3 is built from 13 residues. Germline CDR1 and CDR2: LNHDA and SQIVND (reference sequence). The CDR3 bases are TGTGCCAGTAGTGCGGGGACTAGTGATACGCAGTATTTT. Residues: CASSAGTSDTQYF.

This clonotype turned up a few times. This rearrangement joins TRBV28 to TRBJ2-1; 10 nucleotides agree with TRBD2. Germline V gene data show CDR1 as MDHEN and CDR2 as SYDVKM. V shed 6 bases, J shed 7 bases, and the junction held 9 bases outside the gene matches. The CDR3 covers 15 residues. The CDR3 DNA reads TGTGCCAGCAGAACGCCTCTAGCGGGGGCGAATGAGCAGTTCTTC. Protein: CASRTPLAGANEQFF.

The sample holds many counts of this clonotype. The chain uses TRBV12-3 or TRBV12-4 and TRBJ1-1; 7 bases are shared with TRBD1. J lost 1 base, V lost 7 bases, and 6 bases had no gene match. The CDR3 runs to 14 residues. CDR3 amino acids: CASTLHRGNTEAFF. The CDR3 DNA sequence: TGTGCCAGCACCCTACACAGGGGGAACACTGAAGCTTTCTTT.

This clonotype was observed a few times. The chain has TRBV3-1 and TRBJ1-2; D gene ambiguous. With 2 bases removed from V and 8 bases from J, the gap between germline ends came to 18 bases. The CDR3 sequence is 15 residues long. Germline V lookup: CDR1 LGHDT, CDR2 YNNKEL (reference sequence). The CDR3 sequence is CASSQSLLVGSGYTF. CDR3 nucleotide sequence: TGTGCCAGCAGCCAAAGTTTACTGGTAGGGAGCGGCTACACCTTC.

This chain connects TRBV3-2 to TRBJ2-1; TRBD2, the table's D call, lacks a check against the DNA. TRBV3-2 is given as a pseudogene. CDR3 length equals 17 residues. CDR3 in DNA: TGTGCCAGCAGCCCGATTAGCGGGGGAAGCTCCTACAATGAGCAGTTCTTC. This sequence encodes CASSPISGGSSYNEQFF.

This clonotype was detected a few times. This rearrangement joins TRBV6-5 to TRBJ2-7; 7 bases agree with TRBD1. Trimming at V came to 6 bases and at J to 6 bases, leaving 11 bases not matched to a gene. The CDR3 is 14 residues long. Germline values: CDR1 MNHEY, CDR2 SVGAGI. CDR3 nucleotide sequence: TGTGCCAGCAGAACTAGACAGGGTTCTGGCGAGCAGTACGTC. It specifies CASRTRQGSGEQYV.

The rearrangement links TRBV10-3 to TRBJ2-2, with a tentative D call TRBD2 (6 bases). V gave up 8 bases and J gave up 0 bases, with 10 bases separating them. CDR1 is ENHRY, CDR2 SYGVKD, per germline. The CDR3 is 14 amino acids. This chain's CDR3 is CAISGGANTGELFF. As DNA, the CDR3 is TGTGCCATCTCAGGCGGGGCGAACACCGGGGAGCTGTTTTTT.

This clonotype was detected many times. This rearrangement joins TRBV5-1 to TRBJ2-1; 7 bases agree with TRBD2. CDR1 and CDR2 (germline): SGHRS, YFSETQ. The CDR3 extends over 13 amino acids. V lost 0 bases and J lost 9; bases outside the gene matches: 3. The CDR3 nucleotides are TGCGCCAGCAGCTTGGCAAGCGGGACTGAGCAGTTCTTC. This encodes CASSLASGTEQFF. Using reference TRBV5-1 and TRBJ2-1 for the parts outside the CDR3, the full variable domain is KAGVTQTPRYLIKTRGQQVTLSCSPISGHRSVSWYQQTPGQGLQFLFEYFSETQRNKGNFPGRFSGRQFSNSRSEMNVSTLELGDSALYLCASSLASGTEQFFGPGTRLTVL.

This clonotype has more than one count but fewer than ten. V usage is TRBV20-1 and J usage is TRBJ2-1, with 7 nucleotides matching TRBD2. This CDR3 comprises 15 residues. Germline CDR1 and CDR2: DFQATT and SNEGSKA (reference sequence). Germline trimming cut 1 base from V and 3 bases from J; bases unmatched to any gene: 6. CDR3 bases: TGCAGTGCTAGAGCTAGCGGCCCTCTCTACAATGAGCAGTTCTTC. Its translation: CSARASGPLYNEQFF.

This chain's CDR3 is CASSTPNEKV. CDR3 sequence (DNA): TGCGCCAGCAGTACACCGAACGAAAAAGTC. V usage is TRBV23-1 and J usage is TRBJ2-7; no clear D gene. TRBV23-1 is assigned to the ORF class and has an uncertain function. The CDR3 is made up of 10 amino acids.

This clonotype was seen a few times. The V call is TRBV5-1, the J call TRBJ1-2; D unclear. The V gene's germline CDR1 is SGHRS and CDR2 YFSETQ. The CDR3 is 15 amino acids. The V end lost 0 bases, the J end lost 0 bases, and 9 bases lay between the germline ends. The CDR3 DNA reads TGCGCCAGCAGCTTGGGGTACGGGTCTAACTATGGCTACACCTTC. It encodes CASSLGYGSNYGYTF.

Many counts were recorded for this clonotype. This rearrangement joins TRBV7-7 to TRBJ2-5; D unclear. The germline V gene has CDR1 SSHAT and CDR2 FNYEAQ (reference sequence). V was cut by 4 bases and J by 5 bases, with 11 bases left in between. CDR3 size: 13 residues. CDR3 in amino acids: CASSSSLSETQYF. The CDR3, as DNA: TGTGCCAGCAGCTCCAGCCTGTCGGAGACCCAGTACTTC.

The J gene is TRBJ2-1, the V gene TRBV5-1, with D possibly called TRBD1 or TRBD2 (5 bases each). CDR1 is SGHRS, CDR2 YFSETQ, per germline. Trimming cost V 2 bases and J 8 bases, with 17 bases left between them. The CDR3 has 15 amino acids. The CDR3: CASSLLPGPGYEQFF. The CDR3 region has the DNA TGCGCCAGCAGCTTACTACCGGGACCGGGGTATGAGCAGTTCTTC.

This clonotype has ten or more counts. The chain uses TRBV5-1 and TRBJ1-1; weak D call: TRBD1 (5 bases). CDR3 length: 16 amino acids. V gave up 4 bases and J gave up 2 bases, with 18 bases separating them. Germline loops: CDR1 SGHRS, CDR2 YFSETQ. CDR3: CASSQGWGYDNTEAFF. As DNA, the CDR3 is TGCGCCAGCAGCCAAGGTTGGGGGTACGATAACACTGAAGCTTTCTTT.

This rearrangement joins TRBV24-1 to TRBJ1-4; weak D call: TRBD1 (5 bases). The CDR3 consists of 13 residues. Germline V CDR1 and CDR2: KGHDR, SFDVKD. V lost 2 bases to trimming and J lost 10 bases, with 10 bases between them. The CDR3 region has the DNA TGTGCCACCAGTGATTCGCAGAGGGGAAAACTGTTTTTT. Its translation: CATSDSQRGKLFF.

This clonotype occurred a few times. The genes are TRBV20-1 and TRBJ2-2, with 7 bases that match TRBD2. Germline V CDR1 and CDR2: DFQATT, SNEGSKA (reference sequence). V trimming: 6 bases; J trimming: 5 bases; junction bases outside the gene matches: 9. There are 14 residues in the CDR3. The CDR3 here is CSARGQGGTGELFF. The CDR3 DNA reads TGCAGTGCACGAGGGCAGGGAGGGACCGGGGAGCTGTTTTTT.

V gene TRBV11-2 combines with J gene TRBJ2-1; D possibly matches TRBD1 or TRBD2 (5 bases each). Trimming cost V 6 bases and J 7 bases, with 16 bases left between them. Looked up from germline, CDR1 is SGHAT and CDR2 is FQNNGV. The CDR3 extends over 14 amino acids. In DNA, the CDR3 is TGTGCCAGCAGGGCCGCCACCGGGGCTAATGAGCAGTTCTTC. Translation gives CASRAATGANEQFF.

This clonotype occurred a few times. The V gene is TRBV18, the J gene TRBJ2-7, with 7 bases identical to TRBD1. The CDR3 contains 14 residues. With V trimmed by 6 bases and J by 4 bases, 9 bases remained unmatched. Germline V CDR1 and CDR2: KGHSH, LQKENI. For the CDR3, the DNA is TGTGCCAGCTCCGAACGACAGGGCCCATACGAGCAGTACTTC. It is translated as CASSERQGPYEQYF. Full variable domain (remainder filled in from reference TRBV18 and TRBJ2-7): NAGVMQNPRHLVRRRGQEARLRCSPMKGHSHVYWYRQLPEEGLKFMVYLQKENIIDESGMPKERFSAEFPKEGPSILRIQQVVRGDSAAYFCASSERQGPYEQYFGPGTRLTVT.

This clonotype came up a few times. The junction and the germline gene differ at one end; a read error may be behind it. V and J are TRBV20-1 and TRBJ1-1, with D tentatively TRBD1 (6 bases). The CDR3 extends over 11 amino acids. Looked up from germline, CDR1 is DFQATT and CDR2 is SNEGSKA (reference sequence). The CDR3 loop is CSAPWGQPLVF. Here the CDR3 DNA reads TGCAGCGCCCCGTGGGGGCAGCCGCTGGTCTTT.

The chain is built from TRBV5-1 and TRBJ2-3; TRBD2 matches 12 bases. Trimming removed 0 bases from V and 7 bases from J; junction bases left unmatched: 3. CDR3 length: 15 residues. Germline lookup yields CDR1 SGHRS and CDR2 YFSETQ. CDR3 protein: CASSLASGGAHTQYF. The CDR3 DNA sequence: TGCGCCAGCAGCTTGGCTAGCGGGGGGGCCCATACGCAGTATTTT.

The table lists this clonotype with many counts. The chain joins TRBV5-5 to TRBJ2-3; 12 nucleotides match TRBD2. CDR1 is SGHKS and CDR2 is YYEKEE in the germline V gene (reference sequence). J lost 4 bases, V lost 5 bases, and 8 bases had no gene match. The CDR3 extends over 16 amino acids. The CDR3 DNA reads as TGTGCCAGCAGTTGGAGACTAGCGGGAGTGGCAGATACGCAGTATTTT. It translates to CASSWRLAGVADTQYF.

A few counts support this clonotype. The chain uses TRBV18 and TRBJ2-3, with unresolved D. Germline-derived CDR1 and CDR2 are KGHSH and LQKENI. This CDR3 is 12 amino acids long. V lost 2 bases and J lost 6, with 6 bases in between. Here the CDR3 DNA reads TGTGCCAGCTCACCAATGGTCGATACGCAGTATTTT. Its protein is CASSPMVDTQYF.